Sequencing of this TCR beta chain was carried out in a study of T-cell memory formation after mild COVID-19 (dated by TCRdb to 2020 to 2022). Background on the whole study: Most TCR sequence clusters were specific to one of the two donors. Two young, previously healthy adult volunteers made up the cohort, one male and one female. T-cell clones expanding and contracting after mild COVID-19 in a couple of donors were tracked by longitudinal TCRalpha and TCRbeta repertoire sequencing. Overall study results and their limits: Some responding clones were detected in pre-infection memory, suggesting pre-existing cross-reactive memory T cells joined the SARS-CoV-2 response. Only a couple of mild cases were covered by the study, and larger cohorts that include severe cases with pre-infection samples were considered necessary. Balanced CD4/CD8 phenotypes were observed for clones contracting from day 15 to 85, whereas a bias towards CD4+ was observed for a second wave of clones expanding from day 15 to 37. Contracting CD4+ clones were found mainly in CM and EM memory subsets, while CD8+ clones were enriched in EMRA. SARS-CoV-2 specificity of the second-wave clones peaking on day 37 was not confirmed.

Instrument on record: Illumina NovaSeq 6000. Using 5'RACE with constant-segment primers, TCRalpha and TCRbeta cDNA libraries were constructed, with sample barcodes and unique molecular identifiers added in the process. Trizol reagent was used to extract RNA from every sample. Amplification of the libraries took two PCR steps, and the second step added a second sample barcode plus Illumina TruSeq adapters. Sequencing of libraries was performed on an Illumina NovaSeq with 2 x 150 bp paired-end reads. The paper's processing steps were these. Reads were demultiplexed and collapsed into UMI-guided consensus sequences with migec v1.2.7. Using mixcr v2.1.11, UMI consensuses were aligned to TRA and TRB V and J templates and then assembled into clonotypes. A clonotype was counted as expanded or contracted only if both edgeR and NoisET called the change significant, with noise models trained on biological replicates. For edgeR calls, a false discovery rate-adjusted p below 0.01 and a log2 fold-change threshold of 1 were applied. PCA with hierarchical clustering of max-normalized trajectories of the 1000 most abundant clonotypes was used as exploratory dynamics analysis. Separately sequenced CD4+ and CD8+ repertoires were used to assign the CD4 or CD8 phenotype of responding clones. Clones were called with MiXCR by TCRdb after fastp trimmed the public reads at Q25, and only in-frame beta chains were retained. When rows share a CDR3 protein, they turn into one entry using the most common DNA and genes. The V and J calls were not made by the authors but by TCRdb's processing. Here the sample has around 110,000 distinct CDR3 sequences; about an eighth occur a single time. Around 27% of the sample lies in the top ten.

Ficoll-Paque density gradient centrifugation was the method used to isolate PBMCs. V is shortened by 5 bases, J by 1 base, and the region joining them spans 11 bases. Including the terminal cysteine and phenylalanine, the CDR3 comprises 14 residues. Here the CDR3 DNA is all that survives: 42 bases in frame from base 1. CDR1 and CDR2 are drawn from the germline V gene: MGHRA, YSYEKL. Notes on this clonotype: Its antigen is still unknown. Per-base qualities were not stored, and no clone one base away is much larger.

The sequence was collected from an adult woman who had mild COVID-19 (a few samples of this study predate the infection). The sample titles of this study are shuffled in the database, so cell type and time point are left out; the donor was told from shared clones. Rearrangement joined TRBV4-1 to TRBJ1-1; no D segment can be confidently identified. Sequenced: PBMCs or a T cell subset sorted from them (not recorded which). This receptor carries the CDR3 CASSSPPGNTEAFF. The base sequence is TGCGCCAGCAGCTCACCCCCCGGGAACACTGAAGCTTTCTTT.